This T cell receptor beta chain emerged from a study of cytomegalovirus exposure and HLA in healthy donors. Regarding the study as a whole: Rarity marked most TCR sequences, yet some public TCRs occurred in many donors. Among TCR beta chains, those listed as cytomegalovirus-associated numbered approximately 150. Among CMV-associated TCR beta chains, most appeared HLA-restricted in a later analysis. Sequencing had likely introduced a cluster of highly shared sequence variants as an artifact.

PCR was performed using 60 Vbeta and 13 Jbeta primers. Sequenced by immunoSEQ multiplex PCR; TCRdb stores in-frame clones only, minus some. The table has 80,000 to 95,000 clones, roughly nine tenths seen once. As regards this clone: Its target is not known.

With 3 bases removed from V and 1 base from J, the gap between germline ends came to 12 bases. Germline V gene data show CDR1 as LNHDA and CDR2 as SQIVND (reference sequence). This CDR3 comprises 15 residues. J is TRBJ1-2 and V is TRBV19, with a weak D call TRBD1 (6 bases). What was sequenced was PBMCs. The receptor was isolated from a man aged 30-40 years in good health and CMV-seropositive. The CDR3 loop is CASSISTGGNYGYTF. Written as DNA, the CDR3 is TGTGCCAGTAGTATTTCGACAGGAGGTAACTATGGCTACACCTTC.